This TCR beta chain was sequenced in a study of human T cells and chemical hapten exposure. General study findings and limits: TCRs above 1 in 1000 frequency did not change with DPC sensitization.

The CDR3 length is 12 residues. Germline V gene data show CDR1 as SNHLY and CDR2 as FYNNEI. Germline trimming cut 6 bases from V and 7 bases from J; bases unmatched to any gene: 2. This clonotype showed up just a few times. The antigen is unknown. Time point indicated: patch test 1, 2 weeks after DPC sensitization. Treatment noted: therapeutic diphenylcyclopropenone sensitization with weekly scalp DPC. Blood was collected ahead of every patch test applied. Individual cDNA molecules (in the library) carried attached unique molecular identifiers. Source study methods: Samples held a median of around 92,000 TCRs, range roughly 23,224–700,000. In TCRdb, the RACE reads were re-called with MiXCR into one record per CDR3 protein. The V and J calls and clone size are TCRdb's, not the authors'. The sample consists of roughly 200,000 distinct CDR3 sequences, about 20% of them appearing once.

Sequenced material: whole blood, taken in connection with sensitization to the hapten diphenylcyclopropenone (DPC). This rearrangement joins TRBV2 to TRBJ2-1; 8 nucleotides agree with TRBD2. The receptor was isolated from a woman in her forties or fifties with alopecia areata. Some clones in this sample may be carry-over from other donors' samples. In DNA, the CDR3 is TGTGCCAGCAGCGGACTAGCAAATGAGCAGTTCTTC. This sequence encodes CASSGLANEQFF.